The rows below give T cell receptor beta chains drawn from one sample of a study of CD8 T cells in Susac syndrome. TCRdb ran MiXCR on the immunoSEQ multiplex PCR reads and lists one entry per CDR3 protein. The data show about 250,000 distinct CDR3 sequences, just under 95% seen once. The sample consisted of CD4+ T cells from PBMCs. The receptors stem from a human donor with multiple sclerosis. Both conserved end residues are part of each CDR3. D genes are given only for firm matches. A row's size may be missing; if present it is once, few, many or a size class.

j_call d_call clone_size v_call cdr3_nt cdr3_aa
TRBJ1-5 - - TRBV19 TGTGCCAGTAAGAGGGAAAATCAGCCCCAGCATTTT CASKRENQPQHF
TRBJ2-7 TRBD1 - TRBV7-9 TGTGCCAGCAGTCGGCCCGGGACAGGGCTCAACGAGCAGTACTTC CASSRPGTGLNEQYF
TRBJ1-2 - - TRBV6-5 TGTGCCAGCAGTCCCGGACAGATCTATGGCTACACCTTC CASSPGQIYGYTF
TRBJ2-7 - - TRBV7-2 TGTGCCAGCAGCTTTGGCCCCTCATTCACGGGCTACGAGCAGTACTTC CASSFGPSFTGYEQYF
TRBJ2-3 - - TRBV14 TGTGCCAGCAGCCAAGATCGAGGTTACACAGATACGCAGTATTTT CASSQDRGYTDTQYF
TRBJ2-6 - - TRBV7-9 TGTGCCAGCAGCCCCCCCACCGGGGCCAACGTCCTGACTTTC CASSPPTGANVLTF
TRBJ2-2 TRBD1 - TRBV7-8 TGTGCCAGCAGCTTTAGCTACTCCGGGACAGGGCCCGGGGAGCTGTTTTTT CASSFSYSGTGPGELFF
TRBJ1-2 - - TRBV24-1 TGTGCCACCAGTGATCTCGGACAGCTTGGCTACACCTTC CATSDLGQLGYTF
TRBJ2-7 - - TRBV6-6 TGTGCCAGCAGTTACTTTCAAGGCTACGAGCAGTACTTC CASSYFQGYEQYF
TRBJ2-5 TRBD2 - TRBV28 TGTGCCAGCAGTCCGAACGGTTTGGGGAGCGGGGGGTCCCAAGGGACCCAGTACTTC CASSPNGLGSGGSQGTQYF
TRBJ1-3 TRBD1 - TRBV30 TGTGCCGGTTCGCGGATGCGGACAGGGATTCTAGGGGGAAACACCATATATTTT CAGSRMRTGILGGNTIYF
TRBJ1-2 - - TRBV20-1 TGCAGTGCTAGATTAGGATCCCTTAACTATGGCTACACCTTC CSARLGSLNYGYTF
TRBJ2-5 TRBD1 - TRBV2 TGTGCCAGCACACGGGACAGCGTTCAAGAGACCCAGTACTTC CASTRDSVQETQYF
TRBJ2-1 TRBD2 - TRBV29-1 TGCAGCGTTGATCGAAGGCTAGCGGACTACAATGAGCAGTTCTTC CSVDRRLADYNEQFF
TRBJ2-5 - - TRBV7-9 TGTGCCAGCAGCGGTAGGGACTCCCCCGTGGGCCAAGAGACCCAGTACTTC CASSGRDSPVGQETQYF
TRBJ2-2 TRBD2 once TRBV29-1 TGCAGCGTGACTAGCCCAGGCAGGGACACCGGGGAGCTGTTTTTT CSVTSPGRDTGELFF
TRBJ1-1 TRBD1 - TRBV30 TGTGCCGGCTGGGACAGGATGAACACTGAAGCTTTCTTT CAGWDRMNTEAFF
TRBJ1-2 TRBD1 - TRBV4-1 TGCGCCAGCAGCCGGGACAGCCTTGACTATGGCTACACCTTC CASSRDSLDYGYTF
TRBJ1-2 TRBD1 - TRBV5-6 TGTGCCAGCAGCCGGGGGGACAGGGGCTACACCTTC CASSRGDRGYTF
TRBJ2-6 - - TRBV9 TGTGCCAGCAGCGTAGGAGTCAGCTCTGGGGCCAACGTCCTGACTTTC CASSVGVSSGANVLTF
TRBJ2-1 TRBD2 - TRBV9 TGTGCCAGCAGCGTAGGTAGCGGGAGGATCTTGTATGAGCAGTTCTTC CASSVGSGRILYEQFF
TRBJ2-1 - - TRBV7-2 TGTGCCAGCAGCCTTAGAGGACTGGGAGCGGATGAGCAGTTCTTC CASSLRGLGADEQFF
TRBJ2-6 - few TRBV12-3/TRBV12-4 TGTGCCAGCGCCAGCTCTGGGGCCAACGTCCTGACTTTC CASASSGANVLTF
TRBJ1-6 TRBD1 - TRBV5-1 TGCGCCAGCAGCGGGACCGGGACAGCTTATTCACCCCTCCACTTT CASSGTGTAYSPLHF
TRBJ1-1 - - TRBV3-1 TGTGCCAGCAGCCAAGGGCCGGCCTTTGAAGCTTTCTTT CASSQGPAFEAFF